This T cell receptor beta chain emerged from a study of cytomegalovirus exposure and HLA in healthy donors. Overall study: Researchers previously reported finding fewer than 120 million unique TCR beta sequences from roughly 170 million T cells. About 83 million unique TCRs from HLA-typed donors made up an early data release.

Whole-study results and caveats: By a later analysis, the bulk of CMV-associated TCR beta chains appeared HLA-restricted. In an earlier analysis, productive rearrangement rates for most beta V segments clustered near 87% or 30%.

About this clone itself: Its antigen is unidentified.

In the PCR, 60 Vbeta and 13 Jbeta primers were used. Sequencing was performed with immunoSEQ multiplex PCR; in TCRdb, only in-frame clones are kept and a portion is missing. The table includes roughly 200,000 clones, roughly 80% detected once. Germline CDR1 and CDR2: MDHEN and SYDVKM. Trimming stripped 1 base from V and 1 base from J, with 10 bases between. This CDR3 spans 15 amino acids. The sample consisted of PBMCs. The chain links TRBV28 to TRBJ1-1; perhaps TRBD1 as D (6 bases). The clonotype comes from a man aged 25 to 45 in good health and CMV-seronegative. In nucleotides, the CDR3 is TGTGCCAGCAGTTTATTCAGGGGCCGGAACACTGAAGCTTTCTTT. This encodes CASSLFRGRNTEAFF.